This is a list of T cell receptor beta chains from one sample in a study of CD8 T cells in ankylosing spondylitis. TCRdb redid the calling of the 5' RACE reads with MiXCR, one entry per CDR3 protein. The repertoire consists of 150,000 to 200,000 distinct CDR3 sequences, with under 35% occurring once and the leading ten covering about 5.5%. The sample was synovial fluid, either unsorted or a sorted T cell fraction (not recorded which). The receptors were sampled from a male donor with ankylosing spondylitis. Each CDR3 is given with its conserved first and last residue. D genes are given only for firm matches. Clone size appears in some rows only: once, few, many, or a class for an expanded clone.

d_call j_call clone_size v_call cdr3_nt cdr3_aa
TRBD2 TRBJ2-7 few TRBV12-3/TRBV12-4 TGTGCCAGCAAGGGAGGGAAGGAGCAGTACTTC CASKGGKEQYF
- TRBJ1-2 many TRBV3-1 TGTGCCAGCAGCCAAGAGGCTGGCTATGGCTACACCTTC CASSQEAGYGYTF
- TRBJ2-5 - TRBV20-1 TGCAGTGCTAGAGATTTAGCGGTAGGGGAGACCCAGTACTTC CSARDLAVGETQYF
- TRBJ2-1 - TRBV7-9 TGTGCCAGCAGTCCGTCTAGGGTCAATGAGCAGTTCTTC CASSPSRVNEQFF
TRBD2 TRBJ2-3 - TRBV20-1 TGCAGTGCGCCGGGACTAGCGAACACAGATACGCAGTATTTT CSAPGLANTDTQYF
TRBD2 TRBJ2-7 - TRBV4-1 TGCGCCAGCAGCCCGACCTGGACTAGCGGGGGTGTCAACGAGCAGTACTTC CASSPTWTSGGVNEQYF
- TRBJ2-2 - TRBV6-5 TGTGCCAGCAGTTACTCTCGGAGGACGAACACCGGGGAGCTGTTTTTT CASSYSRRTNTGELFF
TRBD2 TRBJ2-7 - TRBV4-2 TGTGCCAGCAGCCAAGGGACTAGCGCCAACGAGCAGTACTTC CASSQGTSANEQYF
- TRBJ1-6 - TRBV20-1 TGCAGTGCTAGAGAGCAGAAACCTTCACCCCTCCACTTT CSAREQKPSPLHF
TRBD2 TRBJ2-7 few TRBV11-2 TGTGCCAGCAACCCCGCCGGGGGGAGCTCCTACGAGCAGTACTTC CASNPAGGSSYEQYF
- TRBJ2-1 - TRBV3-1 TGTGCCAGCAGCCAAGCCGTCAGGAGGGCGGGGACAAAATACAATGAGCAGTTCTTC CASSQAVRRAGTKYNEQFF
- TRBJ1-5 - TRBV20-1 TGCAGTGCTTCCCCTCGGATGGGCAATCAGCCCCAGCATTTT CSASPRMGNQPQHF
- TRBJ1-4 - TRBV12-3/TRBV12-4 TGTGCCAGCAGGCCAAGAGGGGGGGCTAATGAAAAACTGTTTTTT CASRPRGGANEKLFF
TRBD1 TRBJ2-2 - TRBV12-3/TRBV12-4 TGTGCCAGCACCCCACTCGGGACAGGCCGTACCGGGGAGCTGTTTTTT CASTPLGTGRTGELFF
- TRBJ1-1 - TRBV21-1 TGTGCCAGCAGTACAGGACAGGGGAAAACTGAAGCTTTCTTT CASSTGQGKTEAFF
- TRBJ2-1 few TRBV4-2 TGTGCCAGCAGCCCATCCGTATTTAACAATGAGCAGTTCTTC CASSPSVFNNEQFF
- TRBJ1-2 many TRBV29-1 TGCAGCGCTACCCCAGATCTCTATGGCTACACCTTC CSATPDLYGYTF